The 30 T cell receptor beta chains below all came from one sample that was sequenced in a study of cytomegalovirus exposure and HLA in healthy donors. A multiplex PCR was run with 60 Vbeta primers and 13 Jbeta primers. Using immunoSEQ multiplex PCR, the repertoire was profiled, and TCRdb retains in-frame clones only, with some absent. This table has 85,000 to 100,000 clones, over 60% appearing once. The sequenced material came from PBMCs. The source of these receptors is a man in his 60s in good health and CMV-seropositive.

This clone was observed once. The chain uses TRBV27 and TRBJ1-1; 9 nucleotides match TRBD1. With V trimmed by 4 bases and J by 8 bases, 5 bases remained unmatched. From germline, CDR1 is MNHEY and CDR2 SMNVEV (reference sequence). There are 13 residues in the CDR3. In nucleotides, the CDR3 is TGTGCCAGCAGTTCGGGACAGGGACAAGAAGCTTTCTTT. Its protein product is CASSSGQGQEAFF.

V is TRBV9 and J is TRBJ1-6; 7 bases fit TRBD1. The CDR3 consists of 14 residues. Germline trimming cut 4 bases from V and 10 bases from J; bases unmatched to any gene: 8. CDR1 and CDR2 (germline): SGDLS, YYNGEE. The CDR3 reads CASSSTGAGSPLHF. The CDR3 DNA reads TGTGCCAGCAGCTCTACAGGGGCGGGCTCACCCCTCCACTTT.

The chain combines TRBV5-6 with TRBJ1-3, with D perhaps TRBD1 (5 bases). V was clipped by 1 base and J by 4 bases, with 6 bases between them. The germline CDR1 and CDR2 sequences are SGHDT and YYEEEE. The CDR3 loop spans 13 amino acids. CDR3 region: CASSLKGGNTIYF. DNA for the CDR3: TGTGCCAGCAGCTTGAAGGGGGGAAACACCATATATTTT.

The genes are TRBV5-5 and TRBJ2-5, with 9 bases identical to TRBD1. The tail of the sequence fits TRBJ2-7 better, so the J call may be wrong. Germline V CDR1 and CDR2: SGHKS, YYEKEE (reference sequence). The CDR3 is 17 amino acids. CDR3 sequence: CASSSPDGQGPPYEQYF. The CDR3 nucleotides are TGTGCCAGCAGCTCCCCCGACGGACAGGGGCCACCCTACGAGCAGTACTTC.

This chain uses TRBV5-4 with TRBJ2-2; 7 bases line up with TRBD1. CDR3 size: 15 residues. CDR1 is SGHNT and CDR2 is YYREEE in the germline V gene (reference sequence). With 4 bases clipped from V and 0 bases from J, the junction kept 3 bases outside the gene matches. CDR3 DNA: TGTGCCAGCAGCGCAGGGGGTGCGAACACCGGGGAGCTGTTTTTT. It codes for CASSAGGANTGELFF.

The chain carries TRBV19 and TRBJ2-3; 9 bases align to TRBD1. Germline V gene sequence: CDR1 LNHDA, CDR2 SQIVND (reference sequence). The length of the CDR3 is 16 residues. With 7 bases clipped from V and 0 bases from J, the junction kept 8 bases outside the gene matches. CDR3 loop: CASTKRQGVSTDTQYF. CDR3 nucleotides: TGTGCCAGTACCAAGAGACAGGGGGTCAGCACAGATACGCAGTATTTT.

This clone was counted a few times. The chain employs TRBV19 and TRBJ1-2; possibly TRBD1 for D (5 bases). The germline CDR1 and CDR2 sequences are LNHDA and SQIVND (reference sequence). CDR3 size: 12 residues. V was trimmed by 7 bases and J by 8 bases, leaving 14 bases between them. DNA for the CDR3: TGTGCCAGTACGGCAGGGAATTTCGGCTACACCTTC. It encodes CASTAGNFGYTF.

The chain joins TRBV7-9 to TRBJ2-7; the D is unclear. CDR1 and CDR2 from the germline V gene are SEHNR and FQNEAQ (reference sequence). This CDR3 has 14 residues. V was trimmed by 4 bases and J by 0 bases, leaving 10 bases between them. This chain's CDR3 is CASSSALSSYEQYF. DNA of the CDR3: TGTGCCAGCAGCTCCGCTCTGAGCTCCTACGAGCAGTACTTC. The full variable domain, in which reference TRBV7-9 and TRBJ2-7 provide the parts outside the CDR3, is DTGVSQNPRHKITKRGQNVTFRCDPISEHNRLYWYRQTLGQGPEFLTYFQNEAQLEKSRLLSDRFSAERPKGSFSTLEIQRTEQGDSAMYLCASSSALSSYEQYFGPGTRLTVT.

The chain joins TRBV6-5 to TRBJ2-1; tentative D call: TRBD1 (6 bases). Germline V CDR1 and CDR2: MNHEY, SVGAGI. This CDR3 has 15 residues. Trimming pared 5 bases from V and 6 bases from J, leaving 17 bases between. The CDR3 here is CASSVLTGLPNEQFF. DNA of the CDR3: TGTGCCAGCAGTGTCCTAACAGGGCTGCCCAATGAGCAGTTCTTC.

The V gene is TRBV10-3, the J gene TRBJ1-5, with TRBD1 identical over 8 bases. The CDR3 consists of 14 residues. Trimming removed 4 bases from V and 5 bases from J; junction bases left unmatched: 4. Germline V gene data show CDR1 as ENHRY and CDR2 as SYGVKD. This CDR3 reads CAISVQGGHQPQHF. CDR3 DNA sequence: TGTGCCATCAGTGTACAGGGGGGACATCAGCCCCAGCATTTT.

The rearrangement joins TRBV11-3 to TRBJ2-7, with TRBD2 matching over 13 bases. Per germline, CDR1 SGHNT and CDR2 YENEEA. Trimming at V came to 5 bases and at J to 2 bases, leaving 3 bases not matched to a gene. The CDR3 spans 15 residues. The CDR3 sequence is CASSPGLAGAYEQYF. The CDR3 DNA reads TGTGCCAGCAGCCCCGGACTAGCGGGGGCCTACGAGCAGTACTTC.

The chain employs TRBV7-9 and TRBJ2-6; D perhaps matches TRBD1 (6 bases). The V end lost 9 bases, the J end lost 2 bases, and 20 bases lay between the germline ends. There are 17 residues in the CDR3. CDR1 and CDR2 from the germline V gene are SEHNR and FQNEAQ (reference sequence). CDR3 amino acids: CASPPLVTGPGANVLTF. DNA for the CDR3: TGTGCCAGTCCTCCGCTCGTGACAGGACCTGGGGCCAACGTCCTGACTTTC.

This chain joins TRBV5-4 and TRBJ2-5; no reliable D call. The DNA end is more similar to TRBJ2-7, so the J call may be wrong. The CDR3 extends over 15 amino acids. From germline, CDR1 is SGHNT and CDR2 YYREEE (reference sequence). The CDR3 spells CASSLRRVSSYEQYF. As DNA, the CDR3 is TGTGCCAGCAGCCTCCGTCGCGTGAGCTCCTACGAGCAGTACTTC.

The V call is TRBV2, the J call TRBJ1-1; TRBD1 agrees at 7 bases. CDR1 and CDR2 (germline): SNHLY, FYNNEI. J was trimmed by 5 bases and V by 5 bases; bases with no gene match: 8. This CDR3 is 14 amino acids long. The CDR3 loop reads CASSLQGIGTEAFF. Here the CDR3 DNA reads TGTGCCAGCAGTCTACAGGGGATAGGGACTGAAGCTTTCTTT.

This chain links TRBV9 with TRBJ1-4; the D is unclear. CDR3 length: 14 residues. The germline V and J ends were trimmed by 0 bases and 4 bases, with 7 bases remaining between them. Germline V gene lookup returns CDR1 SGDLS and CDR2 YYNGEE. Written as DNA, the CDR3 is TGTGCCAGCAGCGTAGGGGGAGGTAATGAAAAACTGTTTTTT. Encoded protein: CASSVGGGNEKLFF.

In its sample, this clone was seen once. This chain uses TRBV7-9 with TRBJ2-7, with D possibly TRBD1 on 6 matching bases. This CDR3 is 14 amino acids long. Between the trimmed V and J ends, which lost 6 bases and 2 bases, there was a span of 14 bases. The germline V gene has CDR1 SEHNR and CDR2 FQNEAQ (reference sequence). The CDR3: CASSYTGFPYEQYF. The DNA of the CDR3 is TGTGCCAGCAGTTATACAGGGTTCCCCTACGAGCAGTACTTC.

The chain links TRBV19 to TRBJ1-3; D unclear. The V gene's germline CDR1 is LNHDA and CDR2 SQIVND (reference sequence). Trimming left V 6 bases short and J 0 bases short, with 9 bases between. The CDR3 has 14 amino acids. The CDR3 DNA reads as TGTGCCAGTAGAGGAGCGAACTCTGGAAACACCATATATTTT. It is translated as CASRGANSGNTIYF.

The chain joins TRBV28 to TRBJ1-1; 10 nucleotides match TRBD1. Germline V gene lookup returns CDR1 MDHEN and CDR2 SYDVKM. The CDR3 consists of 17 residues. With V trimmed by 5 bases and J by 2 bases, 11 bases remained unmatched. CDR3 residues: CASSPSGQGLVNTEAFF. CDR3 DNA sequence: TGTGCCAGCAGTCCTTCGGGACAGGGGCTTGTTAACACTGAAGCTTTCTTT.

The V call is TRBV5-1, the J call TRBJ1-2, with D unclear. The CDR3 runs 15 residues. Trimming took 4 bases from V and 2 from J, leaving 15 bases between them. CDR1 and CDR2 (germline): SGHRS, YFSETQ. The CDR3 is CASSVTPQKNYGYTF. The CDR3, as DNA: TGCGCCAGCAGCGTGACCCCACAGAAAAACTATGGCTACACCTTC. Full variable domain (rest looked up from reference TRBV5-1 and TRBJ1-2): KAGVTQTPRYLIKTRGQQVTLSCSPISGHRSVSWYQQTPGQGLQFLFEYFSETQRNKGNFPGRFSGRQFSNSRSEMNVSTLELGDSALYLCASSVTPQKNYGYTFGSGTRLTVV.

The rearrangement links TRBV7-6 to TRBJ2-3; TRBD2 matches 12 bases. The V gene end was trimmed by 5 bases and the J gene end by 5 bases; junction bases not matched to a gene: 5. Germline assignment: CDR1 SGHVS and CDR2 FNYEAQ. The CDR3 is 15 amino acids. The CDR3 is CASSPSGGAKDTQYF. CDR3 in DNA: TGTGCCAGCAGCCCTAGCGGGGGGGCCAAAGATACGCAGTATTTT. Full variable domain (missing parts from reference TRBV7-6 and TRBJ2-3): GAGVSQSPRYKVTKRGQDVALRCDPISGHVSLYWYRQALGQGPEFLTYFNYEAQQDKSGLPNDRFSAERPEGSISTLTIQRTEQRDSAMYRCASSPSGGAKDTQYFGPGTRLTVL.

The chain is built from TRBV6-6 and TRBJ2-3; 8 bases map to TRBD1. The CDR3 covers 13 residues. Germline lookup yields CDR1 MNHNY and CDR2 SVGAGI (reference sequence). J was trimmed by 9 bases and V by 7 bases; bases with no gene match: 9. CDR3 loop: CASTAGGAETQYF. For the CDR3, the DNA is TGTGCCAGCACCGCAGGGGGCGCGGAAACGCAGTATTTT.

The CDR3 loop is CASSLRRSYNEQFF. The CDR3 nucleotides read TGTGCCAGCAGTCTCAGGAGGTCCTACAATGAGCAGTTCTTC. The rearrangement links TRBV27 to TRBJ2-1, with D possibly TRBD2 on 5 matching bases. The V end was cut by 5 bases, the J end by 1 base, with 9 bases between. This CDR3 is 14 amino acids long. Germline CDR1 is MNHEY and CDR2 is SMNVEV (reference sequence).

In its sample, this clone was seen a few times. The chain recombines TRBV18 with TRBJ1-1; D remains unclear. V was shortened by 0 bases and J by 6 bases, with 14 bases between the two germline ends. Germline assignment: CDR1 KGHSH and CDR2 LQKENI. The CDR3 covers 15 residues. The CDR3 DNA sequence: TGTGCCAGCTCACCACCCAACAGCCGCCCAGCTGAAGCTTTCTTT. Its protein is CASSPPNSRPAEAFF.

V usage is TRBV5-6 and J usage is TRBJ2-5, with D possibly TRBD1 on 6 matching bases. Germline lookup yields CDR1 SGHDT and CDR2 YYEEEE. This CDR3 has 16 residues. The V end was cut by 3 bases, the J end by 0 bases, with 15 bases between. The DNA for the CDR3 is TGTGCCAGCAGCTATTCTAGGTGGACAGACCAAGAGACCCAGTACTTC. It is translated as CASSYSRWTDQETQYF.

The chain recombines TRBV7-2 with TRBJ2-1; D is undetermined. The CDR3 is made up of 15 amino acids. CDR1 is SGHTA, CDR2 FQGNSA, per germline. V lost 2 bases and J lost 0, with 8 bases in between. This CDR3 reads CASSLIYGSYNEQFF. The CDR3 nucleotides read TGTGCCAGCAGCTTAATCTACGGCTCCTACAATGAGCAGTTCTTC.

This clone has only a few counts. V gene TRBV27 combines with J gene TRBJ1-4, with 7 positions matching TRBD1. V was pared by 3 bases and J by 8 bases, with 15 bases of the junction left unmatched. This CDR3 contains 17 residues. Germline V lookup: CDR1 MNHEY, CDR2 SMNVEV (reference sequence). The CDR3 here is CASSFSVGGGSREKLFF. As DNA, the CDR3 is TGTGCCAGCAGTTTTAGTGTAGGGGGCGGTTCTCGCGAAAAACTGTTTTTT.

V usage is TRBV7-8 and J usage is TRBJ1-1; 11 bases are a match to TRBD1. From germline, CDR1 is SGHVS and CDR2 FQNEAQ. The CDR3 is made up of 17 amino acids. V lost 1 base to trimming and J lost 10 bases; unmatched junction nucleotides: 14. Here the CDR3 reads CASSLVPGQGDALGAFF. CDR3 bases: TGTGCCAGCAGCTTAGTACCGGGACAGGGGGATGCTCTCGGAGCTTTCTTT.

This CDR3 is CASTRTVGSYEQYF. The DNA for the CDR3 is TGTGCCAGCACACGGACAGTCGGTTCCTACGAGCAGTACTTC. The chain combines TRBV7-9 with TRBJ2-7; D might be TRBD1 (6 bases). Germline V gene sequence: CDR1 SEHNR, CDR2 FQNEAQ (reference sequence). The CDR3 extends over 14 amino acids. With 7 bases removed from V and 1 base from J, the gap between germline ends came to 14 bases.

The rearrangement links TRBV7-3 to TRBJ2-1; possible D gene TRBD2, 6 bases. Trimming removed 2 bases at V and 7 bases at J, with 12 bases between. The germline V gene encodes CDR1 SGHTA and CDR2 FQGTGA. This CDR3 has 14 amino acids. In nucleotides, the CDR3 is TGTGCCAGCAGCTTAGGAGGGGCAAGGAATGAGCAGTTCTTC. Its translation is CASSLGGARNEQFF.

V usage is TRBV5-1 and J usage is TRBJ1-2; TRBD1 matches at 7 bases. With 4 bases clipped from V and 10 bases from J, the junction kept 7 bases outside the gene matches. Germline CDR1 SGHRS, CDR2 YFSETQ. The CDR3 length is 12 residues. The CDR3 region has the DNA TGCGCCAGCAGCCCAGACAGGGTCGACTACACCTTC. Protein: CASSPDRVDYTF.